The source of this TCR beta chain is a study of blood T cell repertoires in COVID-19. Study details: PBMCs, B-cell-depleted T cells, or T cells provided the cDNA or gDNA that made up the material.

Trimming stripped 3 bases from V and 0 bases from J, with 12 bases between. Germline V lookup: CDR1 SGHTA, CDR2 FQGNSA. This CDR3 is built from 15 residues. The authors' processing: For nucleated cells, counts were estimated from reference gene primer amplification. Profiling relied on immunoSEQ multiplex PCR, and the TCRdb table lists in-frame clones only, not all of them. V, J and clone size derive from that table, while D and trimming were established from the DNA sequence. This sample yields 140,000 to 150,000 clones, of which approximately 81% are seen a single time; more than 6.5% belongs to the top ten.

This clonotype originated in a human donor in a cohort sampled during active COVID-19. The rearrangement joins TRBV7-2 to TRBJ2-7, with a weak D call TRBD1 (6 bases). The sequenced sample consisted of peripheral blood. CDR3 sequence: CASSFFETGSYEQYF. The CDR3 DNA reads TGTGCCAGCAGCTTCTTCGAGACAGGCTCCTACGAGCAGTACTTC.